A selection of T cell receptor beta chains follows, all from one sample in a study of cytomegalovirus exposure and HLA in healthy donors. The protocol was immunoSEQ multiplex PCR, while the TCRdb copy is restricted to in-frame clones and leaves out a portion. The data hold 200,000 or so clones, with about 81% observed a single time. Input material: PBMCs. All receptors come from a woman in her late teens or twenties in good health and CMV-seropositive. The CDR3 runs from the conserved cysteine through the conserved F or W. D genes are given only for firm matches. The listing skips clone size in some rows; elsewhere it reads once, few, many or a size class.

CDR3 protein,CDR3 DNA,J gene,D gene,V gene,clone size
CASSYSIWAIQYF,TGTGCCAGCAGTTACTCGATCTGGGCGATCCAGTACTTC,TRBJ2-5,NA,TRBV6-5,NA
CASSVDSYGYTF,TGTGCCAGCAGCGTTGACAGCTATGGCTACACCTTC,TRBJ1-2,NA,TRBV7-2,NA
CASSGRDTDTQYF,TGTGCTAGCAGCGGCAGGGACACAGATACGCAGTATTTT,TRBJ2-3,NA,TRBV7-7,once
CASSPFLGGGTKETQYF,TGTGCCAGCAGCCCCTTCTTAGGTGGGGGGACGAAAGAGACCCAGTACTTC,TRBJ2-5,NA,TRBV7-9,NA
CASSTGLGAFF,TGTGCCAGCAGTACAGGGCTGGGAGCTTTCTTT,TRBJ1-1,NA,TRBV11-3,NA
CASSQDNSGGPNTGELFF,TGCGCCAGCAGCCAAGATAACAGCGGGGGCCCGAACACCGGGGAGCTGTTTTTT,TRBJ2-2,TRBD2,TRBV4-1,once
CASSVAGADEAFF,TGTGCCAGCAGCGTAGCAGGGGCAGATGAAGCTTTCTTT,TRBJ1-1,NA,TRBV9,NA
CASSAGLGSGYTF,TGTGCCAGCAGTGCCGGACTGGGGAGTGGCTACACCTTC,TRBJ1-2,NA,TRBV27,NA
CATSRDRGNTQDFF,TGTGCCACCAGCAGAGATCGGGGGAACACCCAGGACTTTTTT,TRBJ1-1,NA,TRBV15,NA
CASSLGLADHQETQYF,TGTGCCAGCAGCTTAGGGCTAGCGGACCATCAAGAGACCCAGTACTTC,TRBJ2-5,TRBD2,TRBV11-3,NA
CASSPPQVLTMGEKLFF,TGTGCCAGCTCACCCCCACAGGTCCTAACTATGGGAGAAAAACTGTTTTTT,TRBJ1-4,NA,TRBV18,NA
CASSQGISSTYEQYF,TGTGCCAGCAGCCAAGGTATTAGCTCTACCTACGAGCAGTACTTC,TRBJ2-7,NA,TRBV4-2,NA
CASSLQGQGYTF,TGTGCCAGCAGTCTACAGGGACAGGGCTACACCTTC,TRBJ1-2,TRBD1,TRBV27,NA
CASSLVAGNSPLHF,TGTGCCAGCAGCTTAGTGGCAGGGAATTCACCCCTCCACTTT,TRBJ1-6,NA,TRBV7-9,NA
CASSLSLRGPQHF,TGTGCCAGCAGTTTATCCCTGCGTGGTCCCCAGCATTTT,TRBJ1-5,NA,TRBV28,NA
CASSRSGQANQPQHF,TGTGCCAGTAGTAGGTCGGGACAGGCTAATCAGCCCCAGCATTTT,TRBJ1-5,TRBD1,TRBV19,NA
CADRQGYNSPLHF,TGTGCCGACCGACAGGGGTATAATTCACCCCTCCACTTT,TRBJ1-6,TRBD1,TRBV2,few
CASSGRTSGGRNEQFF,TGTGCCAGCAGCGGAAGGACTAGCGGGGGGAGAAATGAGCAGTTCTTC,TRBJ2-1,TRBD2,TRBV9,few
CASSLLAGGNTGELFF,TGTGCCAGCAGCTTACTAGCGGGGGGCAACACCGGGGAGCTGTTTTTT,TRBJ2-2,TRBD2,TRBV7-3,few
CASRFLRTGYYSPLHF,TGTGCAAGTCGCTTTCTAAGGACAGGGTATTATTCACCCCTCCACTTT,TRBJ1-6,NA,TRBV12-2,NA
CASGPRQGAVDTQYF,TGTGCCAGTGGGCCGAGACAGGGGGCTGTAGATACGCAGTATTTT,TRBJ2-3,TRBD1,TRBV19,NA
CASSPPWRQGTQYF,TGTGCCAGTAGTCCACCCTGGCGGCAGGGGACCCAGTACTTC,TRBJ2-5,NA,TRBV19,NA
CAIQDRDHQPQHF,TGTGCCATCCAAGACAGGGACCATCAGCCCCAGCATTTT,TRBJ1-5,TRBD1,TRBV6-1,medium-sized
CASSFDSANSPLHF,TGCGCCAGCAGCTTTGACAGTGCCAATTCACCCCTCCACTTT,TRBJ1-6,NA,TRBV5-1,NA
CASSVGVTGGDQETQYF,TGTGCCAGCAGCGTAGGCGTGACGGGGGGGGACCAAGAGACCCAGTACTTC,TRBJ2-5,TRBD2,TRBV9,NA
CASTYSRSVNTEAFF,TGTGCCAGCACATATAGTCGGAGCGTGAACACTGAAGCTTTCTTT,TRBJ1-1,NA,TRBV2,NA
CASSLAGVQETQYF,TGTGCCAGCAGCTTGGCGGGGGTCCAAGAGACCCAGTACTTC,TRBJ2-5,NA,TRBV5-6,NA
CAWSLGEEGGYTF,TGTGCCTGGAGTCTTGGGGAGGAGGGTGGCTACACCTTC,TRBJ1-2,NA,TRBV30,NA
CAWSGENYGYTF,TGTGCCTGGAGTGGAGAAAACTATGGCTACACCTTC,TRBJ1-2,NA,TRBV30,NA
CASGYVDSLYSNQPQHF,TGTGCCAGCGGGTACGTTGACAGTCTCTATAGCAATCAGCCCCAGCATTTT,TRBJ1-5,NA,TRBV28,few
CASSLTGGAGIEQFF,TGTGCCAGCAGCTTAACGGGGGGGGCCGGTATTGAGCAGTTCTTC,TRBJ2-1,TRBD2,TRBV7-9,NA
CASSQARGYEQYF,TGCGCCAGCAGCCAAGCCAGGGGCTACGAGCAGTACTTC,TRBJ2-7,NA,TRBV4-1,NA
CASSELGASQPQHF,TGTGCCAGCAGTGAACTAGGGGCGTCTCAGCCCCAGCATTTT,TRBJ1-5,NA,TRBV2,once
CASSATSGGAMRNIQYF,TGTGCCAGCAGCGCGACTAGCGGGGGGGCCATGCGAAACATTCAGTACTTC,TRBJ2-4,TRBD2,TRBV7-2,NA
CSVGTSGQETQYF,TGCAGCGTGGGGACTAGCGGACAAGAGACCCAGTACTTC,TRBJ2-5,TRBD2,TRBV29-1,NA
CASSPRTVGYGYTF,TGCGCCAGCAGCCCTCGGACAGTTGGCTATGGCTACACCTTC,TRBJ1-2,NA,TRBV4-1,NA
CAAGGTVSGNTIYF,TGTGCTGCGGGGGGTACGGTCTCTGGAAACACCATATATTTT,TRBJ1-3,NA,TRBV6-5,NA
CASSLRLAGDYNEQFF,TGCGCCAGCAGCCTACGACTAGCGGGGGACTACAATGAGCAGTTCTTC,TRBJ2-1,TRBD2,TRBV5-1,NA
CASSAGQGGTDTQYF,TGCGCCAGCAGCGCCGGACAGGGGGGGACAGATACGCAGTATTTT,TRBJ2-3,TRBD1,TRBV5-1,NA
CAWTKQRGYTF,TGTGCCTGGACAAAACAGAGAGGCTACACCTTC,TRBJ1-2,NA,TRBV30,once
CASSQVSEQYF,TGTGCCAGCAGCCAAGTCTCCGAGCAGTACTTC,TRBJ2-7,NA,TRBV16,NA
CASSIGRGYAGDTQYF,TGTGCCAGTAGTATAGGAAGGGGGTATGCGGGAGATACGCAGTATTTT,TRBJ2-3,NA,TRBV19,NA
CASSQEIDRVYGYTF,TGCGCCAGCAGCCAAGAAATCGACAGGGTCTATGGCTACACCTTC,TRBJ1-2,TRBD1,TRBV4-1,few
CASSYRGGSPEAFF,TGTGCCAGCAGTTACAGGGGGGGAAGCCCTGAAGCTTTCTTT,TRBJ1-1,NA,TRBV6-5,NA
CASSLRRGSGNEQFF,TGTGCCAGCAGCTTACGGCGAGGTAGCGGGAATGAGCAGTTCTTC,TRBJ2-1,TRBD2,TRBV11-2,few
CASSLGWRRNTEAFF,TGTGCCAGCAGCTTAGGATGGCGGAGGAACACTGAAGCTTTCTTT,TRBJ1-1,NA,TRBV7-2,NA
CARSIYAGGDQPQHF,TGTGCCCGTAGTATATATGCAGGGGGTGATCAGCCCCAGCATTTT,TRBJ1-5,TRBD1,TRBV19,NA
CASSFYGGNTEAFF,TGTGCCAGCAGCTTTTATGGCGGGAACACTGAAGCTTTCTTT,TRBJ1-1,NA,TRBV7-9,NA